The source of this T cell receptor beta chain is a study of cytomegalovirus exposure and HLA in healthy donors. Study findings and constraints: The authors later found TCR association rates varying by HLA locus, with DRB1 most and HLA-C fewest.

60 Vbeta and 13 Jbeta primers were used in PCR. This table comes from immunoSEQ multiplex PCR, and its TCRdb copy is limited to in-frame clones, with some not included. The sample gives hundreds of thousands of clones, more than 75% of which show up once; 3.5% to 4% is in the top ten. About this clone: As yet, its antigen is unknown.

Specimen: PBMCs. The sequence derives from a male donor in good health and CMV-seronegative.

CDR3 in DNA: TGTGCCAGCAGTGACAAGCGGAGCCGCTACGAGCAGTACTTC. Translation: CASSDKRSRYEQYF. The chain employs TRBV6-4 and TRBJ2-7; D is possibly TRBD2 (5 bases). Deletions cut 2 bases from V and 3 bases from J, with 11 bases between. CDR1 and CDR2 from the germline V gene are MRHNA and SNTAGT. This CDR3 spans 14 amino acids.